Below are 30 T cell receptor beta chains sequenced from a single sample in a study of T-cell memory formation after mild COVID-19. TCRdb processed the 5' RACE reads anew with MiXCR; each CDR3 protein has one entry. The data show some 450,000 distinct CDR3 sequences, with 20% seen just once and about 8.1% held by the top ten. The sample taken for sequencing was PBMCs or a T cell subset sorted from them (not recorded which). The receptor set was obtained from an adult woman who had mild COVID-19 (a few samples of this study predate the infection). Cell type and time point are not known.

The chain has TRBV11-2 and TRBJ2-7, with D perhaps being TRBD1 or TRBD2 (5 bases each). Germline CDR1 and CDR2: SGHAT and FQNNGV. There are 14 residues in the CDR3. Trimming removed 0 bases at V and 5 bases at J, with 11 bases between. CDR3 sequence (DNA): TGTGCCAGCAGCTTAGATCGATGGGACCACGAGCAGTACTTC. Translation: CASSLDRWDHEQYF.

This chain joins TRBV6-4 and TRBJ2-5; TRBD1 aligns across 9 bases. The CDR3 has 15 residues. Germline-derived CDR1 and CDR2 are MRHNA and SNTAGT. V lost 3 bases to trimming and J lost 4 bases; unmatched junction nucleotides: 6. The CDR3 region has the DNA TGTGCCAGCAGTGAAAACAGGGGGCCCGGAGAGACCCAGTACTTC. This encodes CASSENRGPGETQYF.

The V call is TRBV29-1, the J call TRBJ1-2; D may be TRBD1 (5 bases). Between the trimmed V and J ends, which lost 6 bases and 6 bases, there was a span of 14 bases. From germline, CDR1 is SQVTM and CDR2 ANQGSEA. The CDR3 extends over 12 amino acids. CDR3: CSVVRGRDGYTF. CDR3 DNA: TGCAGCGTAGTTCGGGGGAGGGATGGCTACACCTTC.

The chain joins TRBV20-1 to TRBJ1-1, with D possibly matching TRBD1 (6 bases). Germline CDR1 is DFQATT and CDR2 is SNEGSKA (reference sequence). The V end lost 6 bases, the J end lost 5 bases, and 28 bases lay between the germline ends. The CDR3 totals 17 residues. CDR3 bases: TGCAGTGCCGCTACAGGGAGTCCCCTACAGTCGGGTACTGAAGCTTTCTTT. It is translated as CSAATGSPLQSGTEAFF.

V and J are TRBV4-2 and TRBJ2-5; 16 bases match TRBD2. The CDR3 sequence is 19 residues long. Germline CDR1 reads LGHNA; CDR2 reads YNFKEQ. The V gene end was trimmed by 0 bases and the J gene end by 4 bases; junction bases not matched to a gene: 8. CDR3 amino acids: CASSQEVGTSGGVLETQYF. For the CDR3, the DNA is TGTGCCAGCAGCCAAGAGGTCGGGACTAGCGGGGGGGTATTAGAGACCCAGTACTTC.

As DNA, the CDR3 is TGTGCCAGCAGCCGTTCCGGGCTAGCGGGGTACTCAGATACGCAGTATTTT. It translates to CASSRSGLAGYSDTQYF. The chain joins TRBV5-6 to TRBJ2-3, with TRBD2 matching 9 bases. V shed 4 bases and J 4 bases; nucleotides not matched to a gene: 13. The length of the CDR3 is 17 residues. Germline CDR1 is SGHDT and CDR2 is YYEEEE.

The table lists this clonotype with a few counts. The chain joins TRBV7-9 to TRBJ1-2, with a possible D match to TRBD1 (6 bases). Deletions cut 7 bases from V and 3 bases from J, with 15 bases between. Germline V gene data show CDR1 as SEHNR and CDR2 as FQNEAQ (reference sequence). This CDR3 comprises 14 residues. Written as DNA, the CDR3 is TGTGCCAGCACCTCCCCGACAGGCCACTATGGCTACACCTTC. This codes for CASTSPTGHYGYTF. Variable domain in full (rest from reference TRBV7-9 and TRBJ1-2): DTGVSQNPRHKITKRGQNVTFRCDPISEHNRLYWYRQTLGQGPEFLTYFQNEAQLEKSRLLSDRFSAERPKGSFSTLEIQRTEQGDSAMYLCASTSPTGHYGYTFGSGTRLTVV.

This clonotype occurred a few times. The rearrangement uses TRBV7-9 and TRBJ1-1; D possibly corresponds to TRBD1 (5 bases). Per the germline V gene, CDR1 is SEHNR and CDR2 is FQNEAQ (reference sequence). The CDR3 sequence is 18 residues long. The V end lost 5 bases, the J end lost 0 bases, and 22 bases lay between the germline ends. The CDR3 bases are TGTGCCAGCAGCGTATCAAGGATCAAGGGGACCTTGAACACTGAAGCTTTCTTT. The encoded protein is CASSVSRIKGTLNTEAFF.

This clonotype was observed a few times. Here the CDR3 DNA reads TGTGCCAGCAGCGCGGGACAGGGGAGGACAGATACGCAGTATTTT. Its protein is CASSAGQGRTDTQYF. This chain joins TRBV7-6 and TRBJ2-3; TRBD1 agrees at 10 bases. Per the germline V gene, CDR1 is SGHVS and CDR2 is FNYEAQ. CDR3 length: 15 amino acids. V trimming: 5 bases; J trimming: 3 bases; junction bases outside the gene matches: 5.

This clonotype has more than one count but fewer than ten. The chain has TRBV7-2 and TRBJ2-5; 8 bases agree with TRBD2. This CDR3 is 14 amino acids long. Germline V CDR1 and CDR2: SGHTA, FQGNSA. Trimming took 4 bases from V and 5 from J; bases not matched to a gene: 6. DNA for the CDR3: TGTGCCAGCAGCTCTCGGGGACTAGAGGAGACCCAGTACTTC. Translated, it gives CASSSRGLEETQYF.

This clonotype was seen only a few times. This chain links TRBV7-6 with TRBJ1-3; no reliable D call. Trimming removed 5 bases from V and 0 bases from J, with 11 bases in between. The CDR3 runs to 15 residues. The germline CDR1 and CDR2 sequences are SGHVS and FNYEAQ. The CDR3 sequence: CASSADGTSGNTIYF. In DNA, the CDR3 is TGTGCCAGCAGCGCGGACGGTACCTCTGGAAACACCATATATTTT.

This clonotype appeared a few times. This rearrangement joins TRBV4-1 to TRBJ2-7, with TRBD1 as a possible D gene (6 bases). The CDR3 contains 16 residues. Germline V gene data show CDR1 as MGHRA and CDR2 as YSYEKL. Trimming took off 2 bases at V and 2 bases at J, with 16 bases between the two ends. The CDR3 here is CASSQTLAGATYEQYF. The DNA of the CDR3 is TGCGCCAGCAGCCAAACCCTAGCAGGGGCCACCTACGAGCAGTACTTC.

This chain connects TRBV27 to TRBJ2-2, with D perhaps TRBD2 (7 bases). Germline assignment: CDR1 MNHEY and CDR2 SMNVEV (reference sequence). CDR3 length equals 16 residues. With 5 bases removed from V and 4 bases from J, the gap between germline ends came to 17 bases. CDR3 sequence reads: CASSLLWGGPTGELFF. The DNA of the CDR3 is TGTGCCAGCAGTCTCCTCTGGGGGGGGCCCACCGGGGAGCTGTTTTTT.

V usage is TRBV2 and J usage is TRBJ1-5; TRBD1 is a possible D gene (5 bases). The ends were cut back, 4 bases at V and 5 bases at J, with 12 bases in the middle. CDR3 size: 14 residues. Germline V lookup: CDR1 SNHLY, CDR2 FYNNEI. The CDR3 coding sequence is TGTGCCAGCAGTGGGGCCCCAGGGTATCAGCCCCAGCATTTT. Its protein product is CASSGAPGYQPQHF.

The gene calls are TRBV29-1 and TRBJ1-1; D is possibly TRBD1 (6 bases). The CDR3 is made up of 14 amino acids. Germline V CDR1 and CDR2: SQVTM, ANQGSEA. Trimming removed 6 bases at V and 1 base at J, with 15 bases between. CDR3 coding DNA: TGCAGCGTGGGGGCGGCAGGGAAGAACACTGAAGCTTTCTTT. It is translated as CSVGAAGKNTEAFF.

The chain uses TRBV20-1 and TRBJ2-1, with 9 bases lining up with TRBD2. In germline, CDR1 is DFQATT, CDR2 SNEGSKA (reference sequence). The CDR3 consists of 15 residues. J lost 4 bases, V lost 1 base, and 5 bases had no gene match. The CDR3 spells CSARVTSGWYNEQFF. The CDR3 DNA reads TGCAGTGCTAGAGTCACTAGCGGGTGGTACAATGAGCAGTTCTTC.

The V and J genes are TRBV12-3 or TRBV12-4 and TRBJ2-7, with 8 bases fitting TRBD2. J lost 4 bases, V lost 6 bases, and 11 bases had no gene match. The CDR3 contains 15 residues. CDR3 loop: CASSTGGAGVYEQYF. The CDR3 region has the DNA TGTGCCAGCAGCACCGGGGGGGCGGGAGTGTACGAGCAGTACTTC.

This clonotype was detected only a few times. The V gene is TRBV5-1, the J gene TRBJ1-1, with 9 bases matching TRBD1. This CDR3 is 14 amino acids long. V dropped 0 bases and J dropped 6; count of bases not matched to a gene: 3. CDR1 and CDR2 (germline): SGHRS, YFSETQ. The CDR3 nucleotides are TGCGCCAGCAGCTTGGAAACAGGGGGCTCTGAAGCTTTCTTT. Its translation is CASSLETGGSEAFF.

This clonotype was detected many times. The chain combines TRBV5-1 with TRBJ2-1; no reliable D call. The CDR3 runs to 13 residues. The V gene's germline CDR1 is SGHRS and CDR2 YFSETQ. Trimming removed 2 bases from V and 5 bases from J, with 8 bases in between. Here the CDR3 DNA reads TGCGCCAGCAGCTTATCCAGGAACAATGAGCAGTTCTTC. Residues: CASSLSRNNEQFF.

This clonotype showed up many times. The genes are TRBV20-1 and TRBJ2-7; no firm D call. Germline CDR1 DFQATT, CDR2 SNEGSKA (reference sequence). Trimming took off 8 bases at V and 0 bases at J, with 14 bases between the two ends. CDR3 length: 13 amino acids. Here the CDR3 reads CSNIRASSYEQYF. In DNA, the CDR3 is TGCAGTAATATAAGGGCTAGCTCCTACGAGCAGTACTTC.

The V and J genes are TRBV5-4 and TRBJ2-1, with 13 nucleotides matching TRBD2. The CDR3 runs 17 residues. V was clipped by 0 bases and J by 2 bases; unmatched bases: 2. The germline V gene has CDR1 SGHNT and CDR2 YYREEE (reference sequence). The CDR3, as DNA: TGTGCCAGCAGCTTGGTACTAGCGGGGGGGACCTACAATGAGCAGTTCTTC. Protein sequence: CASSLVLAGGTYNEQFF.

The V gene is TRBV9, the J gene TRBJ1-4; D call uncertain. The CDR3 consists of 13 residues. Germline assignment: CDR1 SGDLS and CDR2 YYNGEE. Between the trimmed V and J ends, which lost 2 bases and 7 bases, there was a span of 9 bases. The CDR3 coding sequence is TGTGCCAGCAGCGTGAGGCCCGGTGAAAAACTGTTTTTT. This translates into CASSVRPGEKLFF.

This clonotype occurred a few times. This sequence joins TRBV5-5 and TRBJ2-1, with 9 nucleotides matching TRBD2. V lost 5 bases, J lost 4 bases, and 7 bases stayed unmatched. The germline gives CDR1 SGHKS, CDR2 YYEKEE (reference sequence). CDR3 length equals 15 residues. The CDR3 reads CASRTPGLAYNEQFF. The CDR3 DNA reads TGTGCCAGCAGGACCCCGGGACTAGCTTACAATGAGCAGTTCTTC.

A few counts support this clonotype. The V call is TRBV7-7, the J call TRBJ2-1, with TRBD2 matching over 7 bases. There are 16 residues in the CDR3. Germline-derived CDR1 and CDR2 are SSHAT and FNYEAQ (reference sequence). With V trimmed by 5 bases and J by 3 bases, 10 bases remained unmatched. CDR3 residues: CASSPRSGGDYNEQFF. CDR3 DNA sequence: TGTGCCAGCAGCCCACGGTCGGGGGGAGACTACAATGAGCAGTTCTTC.

The rearrangement links TRBV12-3 or TRBV12-4 to TRBJ2-4; 10 bases agree with TRBD2. The CDR3 loop spans 19 amino acids. V lost 3 bases and J lost 6; bases outside the gene matches: 17. CDR3 bases: TGTGCCAGCAGTTTTGTGCCCCTAGCGGGAGTAGGGTCGGCAAACATTCAGTACTTC. Protein sequence: CASSFVPLAGVGSANIQYF.

The rearrangement joins TRBV11-2 to TRBJ1-1; possible D gene TRBD1, 6 bases. V gave up 5 bases and J gave up 8 bases, with 15 bases separating them. Germline V CDR1 and CDR2: SGHAT, FQNNGV. The CDR3 has 13 amino acids. CDR3 region: CASSLRQAGEAFF. CDR3 in DNA: TGTGCCAGCAGCCTAAGACAGGCAGGGGAAGCTTTCTTT.

This clonotype appeared a few times. The rearrangement links TRBV6-5 to TRBJ1-1; TRBD1 is a possible D gene (5 bases). The CDR3 covers 14 residues. V was clipped by 2 bases and J by 1 base, with 8 bases between them. From germline, CDR1 is MNHEY and CDR2 SVGAGI. The CDR3 is CASSYGRANTEAFF. CDR3 DNA: TGTGCCAGCAGTTACGGCAGGGCGAACACTGAAGCTTTCTTT.

In DNA form, the CDR3 reads TGTGCCAGCAGTTACTCGACAGGGCCCCGATATAATTCACCCCTCCACTTT. Translated: CASSYSTGPRYNSPLHF. The V and J genes are TRBV6-5 and TRBJ1-6, with 7 nucleotides matching TRBD1. Germline CDR1 MNHEY, CDR2 SVGAGI. After removal of 0 bases from V and 4 bases from J, the junction contained 6 bases not matched to a gene. This CDR3 contains 17 residues.

A few counts support this clonotype. J is TRBJ1-1 and V is TRBV11-2; D unresolved. CDR1 and CDR2 (germline): SGHAT, FQNNGV. CDR3 length: 14 residues. With 5 bases removed from V and 4 bases from J, the gap between germline ends came to 14 bases. CDR3 sequence: CASSPFDVGTEAFF. CDR3 coding DNA: TGTGCCAGCAGCCCGTTCGATGTGGGCACTGAAGCTTTCTTT.

This clonotype has a handful of counts. The chain links TRBV15 to TRBJ1-1, with unresolved D. The CDR3 extends over 13 amino acids. Germline loops: CDR1 LNHNV, CDR2 YYDKDF (reference sequence). Trimming left V 5 bases short and J 2 bases short, with 9 bases between. The CDR3 region has the DNA TGTGCCACCAGCGAACAGCTAAACACTGAAGCTTTCTTT. Translated: CATSEQLNTEAFF.